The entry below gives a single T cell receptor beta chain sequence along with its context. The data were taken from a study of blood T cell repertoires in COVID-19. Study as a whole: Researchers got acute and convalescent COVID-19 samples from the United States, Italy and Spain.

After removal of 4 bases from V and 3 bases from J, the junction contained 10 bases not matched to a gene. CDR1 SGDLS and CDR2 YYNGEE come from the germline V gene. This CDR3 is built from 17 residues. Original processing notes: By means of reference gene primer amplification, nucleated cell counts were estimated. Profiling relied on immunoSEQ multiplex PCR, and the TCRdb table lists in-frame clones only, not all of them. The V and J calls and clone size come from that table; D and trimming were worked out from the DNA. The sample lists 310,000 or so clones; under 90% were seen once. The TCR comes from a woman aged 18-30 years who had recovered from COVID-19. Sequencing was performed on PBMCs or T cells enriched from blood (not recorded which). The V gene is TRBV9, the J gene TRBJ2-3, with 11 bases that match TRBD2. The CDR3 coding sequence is TGTGCCAGCAGCCCCCGGATAGCGGGAGGGCCGACAGATACGCAGTATTTT. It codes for CASSPRIAGGPTDTQYF.